The 3 T cell receptor beta chains presented below share a single source sample, sequenced in a study of low-dose radiotherapy and immunotherapy resistance in tumors. As for time point: after trial treatment. Specified treatment: LDRT plus nivolumab, ipilimumab, low-dose cyclophosphamide and aspirin (RACIN trial). Both TCRalpha and TCRbeta chains were reverse transcribed with V-gene-specific primers. PCR amplification of the TCRs was performed with Phusion for 20 PCR cycles, and it relied on a constant-region primer together with a V-primer adapter. MiXCR, run by TCRdb on the reads, gives a single entry per CDR3 protein. Found here are about 97,000 distinct CDR3 sequences, 20% to 25% of them singletons; the top ten hold roughly 4.3%. The sample was PBMCs, taken after low-dose radiotherapy plus immunotherapy. All receptors come from a male donor with prostate cancer.

In its sample, this clonotype was seen many times. CDR3 region: CSASYSNQPQHF. In nucleotides, the CDR3 is TGCAGTGCCAGCTATAGCAATCAGCCCCAGCATTTT. V gene TRBV20-1 combines with J gene TRBJ1-5; D remains unclear. The V end lost 6 bases, the J end lost 0 bases, and 6 bases lay between the germline ends. This CDR3 region has 12 residues. Germline CDR1 reads DFQATT; CDR2 reads SNEGSKA (reference sequence).

This clonotype appeared many times. J is TRBJ1-1 and V is TRBV27; no reliable D call. Looked up from germline, CDR1 is MNHEY and CDR2 is SMNVEV (reference sequence). The V end lost 0 bases, the J end lost 6 bases, and 8 bases lay between the germline ends. This CDR3 is 13 amino acids long. The CDR3 DNA follows: TGTGCCAGCAGTTTATCCTCCGGTCCTGAAGCTTTCTTT. Protein: CASSLSSGPEAFF.

The V gene is TRBV28, the J gene TRBJ1-2; a possible D gene is TRBD1 (6 bases). The V end was cut by 7 bases, the J end by 4 bases, with 22 bases between. The CDR3 totals 16 residues. Germline CDR1 and CDR2: MDHEN and SYDVKM. For the CDR3, the DNA is TGTGCCAGCAAGGGTACAGGGAAAGGTGGGGGCTATGGCTACACCTTC. Residues: CASKGTGKGGGYGYTF.